A single sample gave rise to the 32 T cell receptor beta chains below, sequenced in a study of cytomegalovirus exposure and HLA in healthy donors. In the PCR, 60 Vbeta and 13 Jbeta primers were used. Method: immunoSEQ multiplex PCR; TCRdb's copy keeps in-frame clones and lacks some. The table includes some 150,000 clones, roughly four fifths detected once. Material: PBMCs. The receptor source for this set is a male donor in good health and CMV-seronegative.

V is TRBV6-5 and J is TRBJ1-1; 7 bases are shared with TRBD1. Germline assignment: CDR1 MNHEY and CDR2 SVGAGI. The CDR3 runs to 15 residues. V lost 0 bases to trimming and J lost 4 bases; unmatched junction nucleotides: 5. CDR3 in amino acids: CASSYSQGRVTEAFF. In nucleotides, the CDR3 is TGTGCCAGCAGTTACTCACAGGGGCGGGTCACTGAAGCTTTCTTT.

The rearrangement joins TRBV19 to TRBJ1-6; D is ambiguous. This CDR3 contains 14 residues. Trimming took off 7 bases at V and 0 bases at J, with 7 bases between the two ends. The germline CDR1 and CDR2 sequences are LNHDA and SQIVND (reference sequence). This CDR3 reads CASTFSSYNSPLHF. The CDR3, as DNA: TGTGCCAGTACGTTTAGCTCCTATAATTCACCCCTCCACTTT.

This clone has more than one count but fewer than ten. The chain couples TRBV2 to TRBJ1-1; tentative D call: TRBD1 (6 bases). Germline CDR1 and CDR2: SNHLY and FYNNEI. Trimming pared 6 bases from V and 5 bases from J, leaving 13 bases between. This CDR3 contains 13 residues. Written as DNA, the CDR3 is TGTGCCAGCAGCCAGAGGGGGTGGACTGAAGCTTTCTTT. Its protein product is CASSQRGWTEAFF.

The chain recombines TRBV19 with TRBJ2-7; D is possibly TRBD1 (6 bases). Germline CDR1 LNHDA, CDR2 SQIVND (reference sequence). The CDR3 has 15 residues. V was shortened by 5 bases and J by 4 bases, with 18 bases between the two germline ends. CDR3 DNA: TGTGCCAGTAGTCCAGGGGCCGGGGCGGTTTACGAGCAGTACTTC. Its protein product is CASSPGAGAVYEQYF.

This clone was detected once. The V gene is TRBV13, the J gene TRBJ2-7; TRBD2 is a possible D gene (5 bases). Germline V gives CDR1 PRHDT, CDR2 FYEKMQ (reference sequence). This CDR3 region has 14 residues. Trimming shortened V by 2 bases and J by 7 bases, and 15 bases separated the two germline ends. DNA of the CDR3: TGTGCCAGCAGCTTACAGTTTCTTGAGGGAGAGCAGTACTTC. It specifies CASSLQFLEGEQYF.

The chain recombines TRBV6-5 with TRBJ2-6; weak D call: TRBD2 (5 bases). The CDR3 length is 15 residues. V dropped 8 bases and J dropped 2 bases, with 13 bases sitting between them. CDR1 is MNHEY, CDR2 SVGAGI, per germline. The CDR3 DNA follows: TGTGCCAGCGCTAAGAGGGCCCCTGGGGCCAACGTCCTGACTTTC. This encodes CASAKRAPGANVLTF.

This chain connects TRBV27 to TRBJ2-1; no definite D call. The CDR3 is 13 residues long. Germline CDR1 MNHEY, CDR2 SMNVEV (reference sequence). V lost 2 bases, J lost 9 bases, and 11 bases lay in between. The CDR3 nucleotides are TGTGCCAGCAGTTTACCCAGTTATGGTGAGCAGTTCTTC. Protein sequence: CASSLPSYGEQFF.

The chain combines TRBV18 with TRBJ2-7, with TRBD2 as a possible D gene (5 bases). V was trimmed by 3 bases and J by 0 bases, leaving 9 bases between them. This CDR3 region has 14 residues. CDR1 and CDR2 from the germline V gene are KGHSH and LQKENI. The CDR3 loop reads CASSPERSSYEQYF. CDR3 nucleotides: TGTGCCAGCTCACCGGAGCGGAGCTCCTACGAGCAGTACTTC.

This clone occurred a few times. The chain has TRBV9 and TRBJ2-3; a possible D gene is TRBD2 (5 bases). This CDR3 spans 15 amino acids. Germline V gene lookup returns CDR1 SGDLS and CDR2 YYNGEE. Trimming removed 3 bases from V and 2 bases from J, with 13 bases in between. The CDR3 nucleotides read TGTGCCAGCAGCGACGAGGGTCCGTTCACAGATACGCAGTATTTT. Residues: CASSDEGPFTDTQYF.

The rearrangement joins TRBV5-4 to TRBJ1-2; 9 positions agree with TRBD1. The germline V gene has CDR1 SGHNT and CDR2 YYREEE (reference sequence). V shed 2 bases, J shed 4 bases, and the junction held 3 bases outside the gene matches. CDR3 length equals 14 residues. The chain's CDR3 is CASSFGQGSYGYTF. The CDR3 DNA reads TGTGCCAGCAGCTTCGGACAGGGGAGCTATGGCTACACCTTC.

To note about this clone: At one of its ends the junction is not consistent with the germline gene, which may arise from a read error. The chain joins TRBV7-9 to TRBJ2-7; tentatively, D is TRBD2 (7 bases). CDR1 is SEHNR and CDR2 is FQNEAQ in the germline V gene (reference sequence). CDR3 length: 13 residues. This CDR3 is CSSSLGEGDEQYF. For the CDR3, the DNA is TGTTCCAGCAGCTTGGGGGAGGGGGACGAGCAGTACTTC.

V usage is TRBV2 and J usage is TRBJ2-3, with 10 bases fitting TRBD1. Germline CDR1 SNHLY, CDR2 FYNNEI. The V gene end was trimmed by 8 bases and the J gene end by 2 bases; junction bases not matched to a gene: 7. The CDR3 loop spans 15 amino acids. The CDR3 sequence: CASPTRQGATDTQYF. CDR3 nucleotides: TGTGCCAGCCCAACGAGACAGGGGGCCACAGATACGCAGTATTTT.

Comment on this clone: Without the conserved terminal phenylalanine or tryptophan, this CDR3 likely stems from a read error. The rearrangement links TRBV23-1 to TRBJ1-2; TRBD1 matches 9 bases. TRBV23-1 is annotated as an ORF whose role is uncertain. The CDR3 is 14 residues long. V was pared by 4 bases and J by 7 bases, with 7 bases of the junction left unmatched. The CDR3 sequence: CASSRRDREVGYTL. The CDR3 DNA reads as TGCGCCAGCAGTCGCAGGGACAGGGAGGTTGGCTACACCCTC.

This clone appeared a single time. In DNA, the CDR3 is TGTGCCAGCAGTGTAAGGGGCTCCTTGGATGGCTACACCTTC. Its protein product is CASSVRGSLDGYTF. This sequence joins TRBV2 and TRBJ1-2; perhaps TRBD1 as D (5 bases). The CDR3 has 14 amino acids. V was trimmed by 4 bases and J by 6 bases, leaving 15 bases between them. Per germline, CDR1 SNHLY and CDR2 FYNNEI.

The genes are TRBV30 and TRBJ2-3; the D is unclear. The V gene's germline CDR1 is GTSNPN and CDR2 SVGIG (reference sequence). Trimming stripped 7 bases from V and 0 bases from J, with 14 bases between. This CDR3 has 14 residues. The CDR3 spells CAYDHGFSTDTQYF. DNA of the CDR3: TGTGCCTATGATCACGGGTTTAGCACAGATACGCAGTATTTT.

This clone was counted a few times. This chain uses TRBV5-4 with TRBJ1-1, with TRBD1 matching 7 bases. The CDR3 contains 13 residues. The V and J ends lost 4 bases and 10 bases, in that order; junction bases with no gene match: 10. Germline loops: CDR1 SGHNT, CDR2 YYREEE (reference sequence). CDR3 nucleotides: TGTGCCAGCAGCAGAACAGGGGATCTACGAGCTTTCTTT. Amino acid sequence: CASSRTGDLRAFF.

This clone was detected a few times. The V gene is TRBV7-9, the J gene TRBJ1-5; possibly TRBD1 for D (5 bases). The CDR3 sequence is 16 residues long. Germline V gene data show CDR1 as SEHNR and CDR2 as FQNEAQ (reference sequence). Trimming shortened V by 1 base and J by 3 bases, and 13 bases separated the two germline ends. The DNA for the CDR3 is TGTGCCAGCAGCTTAGGCCAGGGATTCCCCAATCAGCCCCAGCATTTT. Translating it yields CASSLGQGFPNQPQHF. Filled out from reference TRBV7-9 and TRBJ1-5, the complete variable domain reads DTGVSQNPRHKITKRGQNVTFRCDPISEHNRLYWYRQTLGQGPEFLTYFQNEAQLEKSRLLSDRFSAERPKGSFSTLEIQRTEQGDSAMYLCASSLGQGFPNQPQHFGDGTRLSIL.

The chain links TRBV7-9 to TRBJ2-5; 7 nucleotides match TRBD1. V shed 5 bases, J shed 4 bases, and the junction held 10 bases outside the gene matches. From germline, CDR1 is SEHNR and CDR2 FQNEAQ (reference sequence). This CDR3 has 15 residues. The CDR3 loop reads CASSRSLAGGETQYF. CDR3 nucleotide sequence: TGTGCCAGCAGCCGAAGTCTAGCAGGGGGAGAGACCCAGTACTTC.

The table lists this clone with a count of one. The rearrangement joins TRBV28 to TRBJ2-3; 8 bases are shared with TRBD1. V lost 7 bases, J lost 1 base, and 10 bases stayed unmatched. Looked up from germline, CDR1 is MDHEN and CDR2 is SYDVKM. This CDR3 comprises 16 residues. The CDR3 coding sequence is TGTGCCAGCACCTCACAGGGGGATTATGGCACAGATACGCAGTATTTT. Protein: CASTSQGDYGTDTQYF. Combining the CDR3 with reference TRBV28 and TRBJ2-3 gives the whole variable domain DVKVTQSSRYLVKRTGEKVFLECVQDMDHENMFWYRQDPGLGLRLIYFSYDVKMKEKGDIPEGYSVSREKKERFSLILESASTNQTSMYLCASTSQGDYGTDTQYFGPGTRLTVL.

The chain couples TRBV29-1 to TRBJ1-3; possible D gene TRBD1, 5 bases. Trimming stripped 4 bases from V and 0 bases from J, with 22 bases between. This CDR3 is 18 amino acids long. Germline CDR1 reads SQVTM; CDR2 reads ANQGSEA. The CDR3 reads CSVGGAGGGGLSGNTIYF. CDR3 DNA: TGCAGCGTTGGGGGCGCGGGAGGTGGGGGACTCTCTGGAAACACCATATATTTT.

This chain joins TRBV9 and TRBJ2-7; D perhaps matches TRBD2 (5 bases). The CDR3 contains 16 residues. Germline CDR1 and CDR2: SGDLS and YYNGEE. Trimming stripped 0 bases from V and 2 bases from J, with 15 bases between. The CDR3 reads CASSVGPQRSAYEQYF. Written as DNA, the CDR3 is TGTGCCAGCAGCGTAGGGCCCCAGCGGAGCGCCTACGAGCAGTACTTC.

The chain has TRBV9 and TRBJ2-2; 8 bases are a match to TRBD1. V shed 6 bases and J 0 bases; nucleotides not matched to a gene: 10. The CDR3 is 17 amino acids. Per the germline V gene, CDR1 is SGDLS and CDR2 is YYNGEE. Here the CDR3 reads CASTLMGQAPNTGELFF. The CDR3 DNA follows: TGTGCCAGCACGTTAATGGGACAGGCCCCGAACACCGGGGAGCTGTTTTTT.

The J gene is TRBJ2-7, the V gene TRBV7-2; TRBD2 agrees at 11 bases. The trim removed 7 bases at V and 2 bases at J, leaving 7 bases unmatched. The CDR3 is 15 residues long. Germline loops: CDR1 SGHTA, CDR2 FQGNSA. The CDR3 DNA reads as TGTGCCAGCACCTTCGGGACTAGCGGCCCCTACGAGCAGTACTTC. Translation gives CASTFGTSGPYEQYF.

This clone was detected a few times. The rearrangement links TRBV11-1 to TRBJ1-1; D is perhaps TRBD1 (6 bases). Per germline, CDR1 SGHAT and CDR2 FQDESV (reference sequence). Between the trimmed V and J ends, which lost 5 bases and 2 bases, there was a span of 12 bases. The CDR3 is 14 residues long. CDR3 region: CASSPGTPNTEAFF. Here the CDR3 DNA reads TGTGCCAGCAGCCCCGGGACACCTAACACTGAAGCTTTCTTT. The entire variable domain, with the rest obtained from reference TRBV11-1 and TRBJ1-1, is as follows: EAEVAQSPRYKITEKSQAVAFWCDPISGHATLYWYRQILGQGPELLVQFQDESVVDDSQLPKDRFSAERLKGVDSTLKIQPAELGDSAMYLCASSPGTPNTEAFFGQGTRLTVV.

The V and J genes are TRBV7-8 and TRBJ2-1; D remains ambiguous. V was shortened by 0 bases and J by 7 bases, with 10 bases between the two germline ends. The germline V gene has CDR1 SGHVS and CDR2 FQNEAQ. The CDR3 covers 14 residues. CDR3 region: CASSLAAVSNEQFF. The CDR3 bases are TGTGCCAGCAGCTTAGCGGCCGTATCAAATGAGCAGTTCTTC.

The V gene is TRBV4-3, the J gene TRBJ2-2; 12 bases agree with TRBD2. CDR3 size: 15 residues. The V gene's germline CDR1 is LGHNA and CDR2 YSLEER. V dropped 3 bases and J dropped 7; count of bases not matched to a gene: 3. CDR3 nucleotide sequence: TGCGCCAGCAGCCAGAGGACTAGCGGGATCGGGGAGCTGTTTTTT. It encodes CASSQRTSGIGELFF.

This clone was counted between two and nine times. The gene calls are TRBV5-4 and TRBJ2-7, with D tentatively TRBD2 (5 bases). In germline, CDR1 is SGHNT, CDR2 YYREEE (reference sequence). Trimming cost V 1 base and J 6 bases, with 14 bases left between them. The CDR3 extends over 14 amino acids. The DNA for the CDR3 is TGTGCCAGCAGCTTGAGAGGGCAGTTCGGCGAGCAGTACTTC. This sequence encodes CASSLRGQFGEQYF. Complete variable domain (other parts from reference TRBV5-4 and TRBJ2-7): ETGVTQSPTHLIKTRGQQVTLRCSSQSGHNTVSWYQQALGQGPQFIFQYYREEENGRGNFPPRFSGLQFPNYSSELNVNALELDDSALYLCASSLRGQFGEQYFGPGTRLTVT.

CDR3 protein: CASSVNRLAASTDTQYF. In nucleotides, the CDR3 is TGTGCCAGCAGCGTTAACCGACTAGCGGCGAGCACAGATACGCAGTATTTT. The chain employs TRBV7-8 and TRBJ2-3; 9 nucleotides align to TRBD2. The CDR3 has 17 amino acids. CDR1 is SGHVS and CDR2 is FQNEAQ in the germline V gene. V gave up 5 bases and J gave up 0 bases; unmatched junction bases: 9.

The V and J genes are TRBV5-5 and TRBJ2-7; D perhaps matches TRBD1 (5 bases). Trimming left V 1 base short and J 0 bases short, with 11 bases between. The germline V gene encodes CDR1 SGHKS and CDR2 YYEKEE (reference sequence). The CDR3 loop spans 15 amino acids. The CDR3 sequence is CASSLQGASSYEQYF. Here the CDR3 DNA reads TGTGCCAGCAGCTTGCAAGGGGCCAGCTCCTACGAGCAGTACTTC.

V usage is TRBV6-1 and J usage is TRBJ2-2, with D unresolved. This CDR3 has 19 amino acids. CDR1 is MNHNS and CDR2 is SASEGT in the germline V gene. The V end was cut by 0 bases, the J end by 8 bases, with 25 bases between. The DNA of the CDR3 is TGTGCCAGCAGTGAAGCGCGTCCGTCAGGCCAGAATCATTTTGGGGAGCTGTTTTTT. This translates into CASSEARPSGQNHFGELFF.

V and J are TRBV28 and TRBJ2-2; 7 bases align to TRBD1. Germline loops: CDR1 MDHEN, CDR2 SYDVKM. J lost 0 bases, V lost 6 bases, and 7 bases had no gene match. The length of the CDR3 is 16 residues. The CDR3 sequence: CASSQQGSSNTGELFF. Here the CDR3 DNA reads TGTGCCAGCAGCCAACAGGGGTCATCGAACACCGGGGAGCTGTTTTTT.

The V gene is TRBV25-1, the J gene TRBJ2-1; 7 bases are shared with TRBD2. Trimming at V came to 5 bases and at J to 4 bases, leaving 11 bases not matched to a gene. Germline CDR1 MGHDK, CDR2 SYGVNS. The CDR3 extends over 16 amino acids. CDR3 in DNA: TGTGCCAGCAGTAATAACCTAGCGGCATTTTACAATGAGCAGTTCTTC. It yields the protein CASSNNLAAFYNEQFF. The entire variable domain, with the rest obtained from reference TRBV25-1 and TRBJ2-1, is as follows: EADIYQTPRYLVIGTGKKITLECSQTMGHDKMYWYQQDPGMELHLIHYSYGVNSTEKGDLSSESTVSRIRTEHFPLTLESARPSHTSQYLCASSNNLAAFYNEQFFGPGTRLTVL.